The clone carrying this T cell receptor (beta chain) showed up just a few times. Its antigen is still unknown. This sample was taken from a study of T cell repertoires in cytomegalovirus infection. Study outcomes and limitations: Adding up the frequency of public TCR beta families identified people who carried CMV plus the relevant HLA.

Using its own MiXCR run on the reads, TCRdb lists one record per CDR3 protein. The sample comprises more than 400,000 distinct CDR3 sequences, approximately 25% of which are singletons, and roughly 13% rests with the top ten. The sequenced sample was PBMCs. The TCR comes from a human donor in good health (CMV status not recorded). Some clones in this sample may be carry-over from other donors' samples.

The CDR3 loop is CASTVGRIRYGYTF. CDR3 DNA: TGTGCCAGTACGGTCGGCAGGATTCGGTATGGCTACACCTTC. J is TRBJ1-2 and V is TRBV19; D ambiguous. Germline V lookup: CDR1 LNHDA, CDR2 SQIVND (reference sequence). The CDR3 consists of 14 residues. V was clipped by 7 bases and J by 5 bases, with 17 bases between them.